In its sample, the clone carrying this T cell receptor beta chain was seen many times. Its specificity is unknown. Unique molecular identifiers featured in how the TCRbeta library was prepared. TCRdb redid the calling of the PCR reads with MiXCR, one entry per CDR3 protein. This repertoire shows about 900,000 distinct CDR3 sequences, roughly 29% found once; its top ten account for over 25%. The CDR3 is 15 amino acids. The J segment lost 3 bases and the V segment lost 4 bases, leaving 7 bases of the junction unmatched. Germline V gene data show CDR1 as SGHRS and CDR2 as YFSETQ. This sample was included in a study of T-cell reconstitution after alpha-beta-depleted transplantation in children. General study findings and limits: It was newly produced T cells that mostly accounted for T-cell counts and diversity one year after transplant. The study traced high day-60 TCRbeta diversity in some patients to surviving recipient T cells and thymic progenitors. Approximately two months post-transplant, alpha-beta T cells reportedly originated from several hundred expanded graft clones.

This clonotype originated in a boy less than two years old who had a stem cell transplant for SCID, so the T cells may come from the graft donor. This specimen consisted of PBMCs, mostly from graft donor cells, obtained 360 days after TCRalphabeta/CD19-depleted stem cell transplant. V usage is TRBV5-1 and J usage is TRBJ2-1; 7 bases fit TRBD1. CDR3 protein: CASSPDRSYYNEQFF. The CDR3 coding sequence is TGCGCCAGCAGCCCGGACAGGAGTTACTACAATGAGCAGTTCTTC.